This T cell receptor beta chain was identified during a study of blood T cell repertoires in COVID-19. On the study more broadly: The United States, Italy and Spain supplied acute and convalescent COVID-19 samples.

Produced via immunoSEQ multiplex PCR; TCRdb's table is partial and in-frame only. Of about 480,000 clones listed, 85% to 90% were seen once; the top ten hold approximately 0.9%. The sample was peripheral blood. This clonotype was sampled from a man younger than 35 with COVID-19, enrolled during active disease.

CDR3 bases: TGTGCCAGCAGCCAAGGACAGGCGTATTACGAGCAGTACTTC. It codes for CASSQGQAYYEQYF. The J gene is TRBJ2-7, the V gene TRBV11-2, with 7 positions matching TRBD1. The ends lost 5 bases at V and 4 bases at J; junction bases unmatched: 8. Germline CDR1 SGHAT, CDR2 FQNNGV. The CDR3 runs 14 residues.